Below are 8 T cell receptor beta chains sequenced from a single sample in a study of PD-1 blockade in classical Hodgkin lymphoma. Measured with immunoSEQ multiplex PCR; TCRdb has only the in-frame clones, and not every one. The sample comprises fewer than 40,000 clones, around 88% of which are singletons, and 0.2% to 0.25% rests with the top ten. The time point here: newly diagnosed, previously untreated cHL patient sample. Negative magnetic selection isolated CD4+ T cells from thawed PBMCs. The sample comprised CD4+ T cells from blood. Receptor source: a human donor with classical Hodgkin lymphoma.

This clone was picked up a small number of times. CDR3 region: CASHPTGRQTEAFF. The CDR3 DNA reads TGTGCCAGCCACCCGACAGGGAGGCAGACTGAAGCTTTCTTT. V gene TRBV2 combines with J gene TRBJ1-1, with 7 bases that match TRBD1. Germline CDR1 is SNHLY and CDR2 is FYNNEI. The CDR3 has 14 amino acids. V trimming: 8 bases; J trimming: 5 bases; junction bases outside the gene matches: 11. Combining the CDR3 with reference TRBV2 and TRBJ1-1 gives the whole variable domain EPEVTQTPSHQVTQMGQEVILRCVPISNHLYFYWYRQILGQKVEFLVSFYNNEISEKSEIFDDQFSVERPDGSNFTLKIRSTKLEDSAMYFCASHPTGRQTEAFFGQGTRLTVV.

This chain joins TRBV19 and TRBJ1-4; 8 bases are a match to TRBD1. This CDR3 has 17 amino acids. V trimming: 3 bases; J trimming: 8 bases; junction bases outside the gene matches: 14. The germline gives CDR1 LNHDA, CDR2 SQIVND (reference sequence). The CDR3 nucleotides read TGTGCCAGTAGTATGGAAACAGGGGGGTGGGGTATGGAAAAACTGTTTTTT. Its translation: CASSMETGGWGMEKLFF.

This rearrangement joins TRBV30 to TRBJ2-3; 9 bases map to TRBD2. This CDR3 region has 14 residues. Trimming at V came to 2 bases and at J to 3 bases, leaving 3 bases not matched to a gene. Germline V gene sequence: CDR1 GTSNPN, CDR2 SVGIG (reference sequence). CDR3 in DNA: TGTGCCTGGAGTCGTAGCGGGAGTACAGATACGCAGTATTTT. It specifies CAWSRSGSTDTQYF.

The rearrangement joins TRBV28 to TRBJ1-1, with 7 positions matching TRBD1. There are 14 residues in the CDR3. The germline V gene encodes CDR1 MDHEN and CDR2 SYDVKM. J was trimmed by 4 bases and V by 6 bases; bases with no gene match: 8. The CDR3, as DNA: TGTGCCAGCAGCCTAGGGGGCGAGGGCACTGAAGCTTTCTTT. It translates to CASSLGGEGTEAFF. The full variable domain, with the rest looked up from reference TRBV28 and TRBJ1-1, is DVKVTQSSRYLVKRTGEKVFLECVQDMDHENMFWYRQDPGLGLRLIYFSYDVKMKEKGDIPEGYSVSREKKERFSLILESASTNQTSMYLCASSLGGEGTEAFFGQGTRLTVV.

Written as DNA, the CDR3 is TGTGCTAGTGGTTTGTCCGGGGCAAATGAGCAGTTCTTC. This gives the protein CASGLSGANEQFF. The gene calls are TRBV12-5 and TRBJ2-1; D may correspond to TRBD1 or TRBD2 (5 bases each). Germline CDR1 and CDR2: LGHNT and FRNRAP. V shed 2 bases and J shed 7 bases, with 9 bases lying between them. The length of the CDR3 is 13 residues. Supplemented by reference TRBV12-5 and TRBJ2-1, the full variable domain reads DARVTQTPRHKVTEMGQEVTMRCQPILGHNTVFWYRQTMMQGLELLAYFRNRAPLDDSGMPKDRFSAEMPDATLATLKIQPSEPRDSAVYFCASGLSGANEQFFGPGTRLTVL.

The rearrangement links TRBV11-1 to TRBJ2-2, with 7 bases matching TRBD2. The CDR3 totals 16 residues. Germline V gene data show CDR1 as SGHAT and CDR2 as FQDESV (reference sequence). V was clipped by 2 bases and J by 0 bases; unmatched bases: 3. This chain's CDR3 is CASSLIRGANTGELFF. DNA of the CDR3: TGTGCCAGCAGCTTAATACGGGGGGCGAACACCGGGGAGCTGTTTTTT.

This clone has a handful of counts. The chain joins TRBV5-1 to TRBJ1-6; D gene unclear. The CDR3 is 15 amino acids. The V end was cut by 0 bases, the J end by 9 bases, with 13 bases between. Germline CDR1 SGHRS, CDR2 YFSETQ. The CDR3 loop reads CASSLAAGSSSPLHF. In DNA form, the CDR3 reads TGCGCCAGCAGCTTGGCCGCGGGAAGTAGTTCACCCCTCCACTTT.

V is TRBV5-1 and J is TRBJ2-2; the match to TRBD1 covers 8 bases. CDR1 SGHRS and CDR2 YFSETQ come from the germline V gene. The V segment lost 4 bases and the J segment 6 bases; nucleotides outside the gene matches: 5. The CDR3 is 14 amino acids. The DNA for the CDR3 is TGCGCCAGCAGCAGGACAGGGAGTGCCGGGGAGCTGTTTTTT. This translates into CASSRTGSAGELFF.